These 7 T cell receptor beta chains were all obtained from the same sample, sequenced in a study of blood T cell repertoires in COVID-19. The table came from immunoSEQ multiplex PCR; TCRdb's copy has only in-frame clones and leaves some out. The table has 250,000 to 300,000 clones, 80% to 90% seen once. The sample comprised peripheral blood. The receptors stem from a woman aged 70-85 years with acute or convalescent COVID-19.

This chain connects TRBV7-8 to TRBJ2-5; D not resolved. The CDR3 runs to 13 residues. Germline V CDR1 and CDR2: SGHVS, FQNEAQ. V was pared by 5 bases and J by 5 bases, with 12 bases between. The CDR3 coding sequence is TGTGCCAGCAGCCCGCCCAGCAGGGAGACCCAGTACTTC. This codes for CASSPPSRETQYF.

V is TRBV6-5 and J is TRBJ1-2; D possibly corresponds to TRBD1 (6 bases). CDR1 is MNHEY and CDR2 is SVGAGI in the germline V gene. Trimming pared 6 bases from V and 6 bases from J, leaving 14 bases between. The CDR3 is made up of 13 amino acids. CDR3 sequence: CASRLTQGHGYTF. As DNA, the CDR3 is TGTGCCAGCAGACTAACACAGGGTCATGGCTACACCTTC.

The V gene is TRBV19, the J gene TRBJ1-2, with D hard to call. Germline V gene lookup returns CDR1 LNHDA and CDR2 SQIVND (reference sequence). The CDR3 has 16 amino acids. V was pared by 4 bases and J by 8 bases, with 23 bases between. In DNA form, the CDR3 reads TGTGCCAGTAGTACCCGCGACGGGAATCGACGCCGAGGCTACACCTTC. Protein: CASSTRDGNRRRGYTF.

The gene calls are TRBV9 and TRBJ2-1; 8 bases map to TRBD2. This CDR3 is 15 amino acids long. Germline CDR1 and CDR2: SGDLS and YYNGEE. V trimming: 0 bases; J trimming: 5 bases; junction bases outside the gene matches: 4. This CDR3 is CASSVVAGSHNEQFF. DNA of the CDR3: TGTGCCAGCAGCGTAGTAGCGGGGTCCCACAATGAGCAGTTCTTC. The whole variable domain, filled in from reference TRBV9 and TRBJ2-1, reads DSGVTQTPKHLITATGQRVTLRCSPRSGDLSVYWYQQSLDQGLQFLIQYYNGEERAKGNILERFSAQQFPDLHSELNLSSLELGDSALYFCASSVVAGSHNEQFFGPGTRLTVL.

In its sample, this clone was seen once. V is TRBV7-3 and J is TRBJ1-6, with 7 nucleotides matching TRBD1. The CDR3 has 13 residues. From germline, CDR1 is SGHTA and CDR2 FQGTGA. J gave up 9 bases and V 5 bases, and 4 bases lay outside the gene matches. The CDR3 sequence: CASSPDRVSPLHF. The DNA for the CDR3 is TGTGCCAGCAGCCCCGACAGGGTTTCACCCCTCCACTTT.

The chain couples TRBV2 to TRBJ2-3; TRBD2 matches at 7 bases. This CDR3 comprises 17 residues. CDR1 and CDR2 from the germline V gene are SNHLY and FYNNEI. With V trimmed by 3 bases and J by 5 bases, 14 bases remained unmatched. DNA for the CDR3: TGTGCCAGCAGTGAGTGGAGGAATACCCGGGGGGAAGATACGCAGTATTTT. Protein: CASSEWRNTRGEDTQYF.

V and J are TRBV6-2 or TRBV6-3 and TRBJ1-5; D remains unclear. This CDR3 is 15 amino acids long. CDR1 is MNHEY, CDR2 SVGEGT, per germline. Between the trimmed V and J ends, which lost 2 bases and 0 bases, there was a span of 8 bases. The CDR3, as DNA: TGTGCCAGCAGTTACGGCGGGGTTAGCAATCAGCCCCAGCATTTT. It specifies CASSYGGVSNQPQHF.